This T cell receptor beta chain comes out of a study of blood T cells in healthy people across ages. Primers used in a second PCR of about 7 to 12 cycles were a sample-barcoded 5' primer and a J-beta primer mix. MiXCR was run by TCRdb on the 5' RACE reads, yielding one entry per CDR3 protein. The data contain roughly 2 million distinct CDR3 sequences, roughly 50% of them singletons. The germline gives CDR1 MNHEY, CDR2 SVGAGI. This CDR3 is built from 14 residues. The TCR was taken from a woman aged 40 to 50 in good health. The rearrangement uses TRBV6-5 and TRBJ2-5; a possible D gene is TRBD1 (6 bases). The end of the DNA aligns better with TRBJ2-7, so the J call may be wrong. The specimen was blood. The CDR3 reads CASSDHRDIYEQYF. The DNA for the CDR3 is TGTGCCAGCAGCGACCACCGGGACATTTACGAGCAGTACTTC.